The rows below give T cell receptor beta chains drawn from one sample of a study of blood T cells in healthy people across ages. TCRdb called the 5' RACE reads again in MiXCR, with one record for every CDR3 protein. This sample has about 770,000 distinct CDR3 sequences, with 44% found just once. Sequenced sample: blood. The receptors originated from a man aged 60 to 69 in good health. Each CDR3 is given with its conserved first and last residue. D genes are given only for firm matches. Expanded clones get a size class; other rows say once, few or many, or leave the size out.

j_call clone_size d_call v_call cdr3_aa cdr3_nt
TRBJ1-1 . . TRBV20-1 CSARESSREAFF TGCAGTGCTAGAGAATCCAGCCGTGAAGCTTTCTTT
TRBJ2-1 . . TRBV6-8 CASSYSWGASYNEQFF TGTGCCAGCAGTTACTCATGGGGGGCCTCCTACAATGAGCAGTTCTTC
TRBJ2-5 . . TRBV14 CASSQGPGPWEETQYF TGTGCCAGCAGCCAAGGACCGGGCCCATGGGAAGAGACCCAGTACTTC
TRBJ1-4 . . TRBV30 CAWSLQGTRGPEKLFF TGTGCCTGGTCCCTTCAGGGAACCCGGGGTCCTGAAAAACTGTTTTTT
TRBJ2-5 few . TRBV6-6 CASRSDLKETQYF TGTGCCAGCAGATCAGATTTAAAAGAGACCCAGTACTTC
TRBJ2-5 . . TRBV5-1 CASSLAPLNEETQYF TGCGCCAGCAGCTTGGCGCCCCTGAATGAAGAGACCCAGTACTTC
TRBJ1-2 once . TRBV15 CATSRGVNGDYGYTF TGTGCCACCAGCAGAGGGGTCAACGGTGACTATGGCTACACCTTC
TRBJ2-5 few . TRBV12-3/TRBV12-4 CASSRTEPLRETQYF TGTGCCAGCAGTCGGACAGAACCTTTGAGAGAGACCCAGTACTTC
TRBJ2-7 . TRBD1 TRBV20-1 CSAAATGGSYEQYF TGCAGTGCTGCTGCGACAGGGGGCTCCTACGAGCAGTACTTC
TRBJ2-3 . . TRBV18 CASSPSHADTQYF TGTGCCAGCTCACCATCACACGCAGATACGCAGTATTTT
TRBJ2-1 . . TRBV7-2 CASSLALSEQFF TGTGCCAGCAGCTTAGCGCTAAGTGAGCAGTTCTTC
TRBJ2-7 few . TRBV6-2/TRBV6-3 CASSYSSFFPGDYEQYF TGTGCCAGCAGTTACTCTTCGTTTTTCCCAGGGGACTACGAGCAGTACTTC
TRBJ2-3 few TRBD2 TRBV7-3 CASSKGTSGVTDTQYF TGTGCCAGCAGCAAGGGGACTAGCGGGGTCACAGATACGCAGTATTTT
TRBJ2-7 . TRBD1 TRBV24-1 CATSEGQGGTYEQYF TGTGCCACCAGTGAAGGACAGGGGGGGACCTACGAGCAGTACTTC
TRBJ2-1 few . TRBV7-8 CASSLALPGFERIKYYNEQFF TGTGCCAGCAGCTTAGCGCTACCGGGGTTCGAGAGGATAAAGTACTACAATGAGCAGTTCTTC
TRBJ2-4 . . TRBV7-2 CASSLIGVYGQYF TGTGCCAGCAGCCTCATTGGGGTTTACGGGCAGTACTTC
TRBJ2-2 . TRBD2 TRBV7-2 CASSSRVILAGGHTGELFF TGTGCCAGCAGCTCCCGCGTAATTCTAGCGGGGGGCCACACCGGGGAGCTGTTTTTT
TRBJ2-7 . . TRBV7-2 CASSFDGPDPYEQYF TGTGCCAGCAGCTTCGACGGACCGGACCCCTACGAGCAGTACTTC
TRBJ2-1 . TRBD1 TRBV6-2/TRBV6-3 CASSSGTGGFNEQFF TGTGCCAGCAGTAGCGGGACAGGGGGCTTCAATGAGCAGTTCTTC
TRBJ2-7 . . TRBV7-2 CASSSGLGTAGYEQYF TGTGCCAGCAGCTCGGGTTTGGGGACGGCGGGGTACGAGCAGTACTTC
TRBJ2-7 . . TRBV6-2/TRBV6-3 CASSYSPRGSYNEQYF TGTGCCAGCAGTTACTCACCCCGGGGCTCCTACAATGAGCAGTACTTC
TRBJ1-5 . . TRBV28 CASSPGSPNQPQHF TGTGCCAGCAGTCCCGGGTCCCCCAATCAGCCCCAGCATTTT
TRBJ2-2 few TRBD1 TRBV29-1 CSATGGSRIGELFF TGCAGCGCGACAGGGGGCTCAAGGATCGGGGAGCTGTTTTTT
TRBJ2-3 . . TRBV11-2 CASSLGSGIMVDTQYF TGTGCCAGCAGCTTAGGATCGGGGATAATGGTTGATACGCAGTATTTT
TRBJ1-1 few . TRBV29-1 CSVVDHEAFF TGCAGCGTTGTTGACCATGAAGCTTTCTTT
TRBJ1-2 . TRBD1 TRBV3-1 CASSQADRGGGYTF TGTGCCAGCAGCCAAGCGGACAGGGGGGGTGGCTACACCTTC
TRBJ1-2 . TRBD1 TRBV6-5 CASSHSGGGDYGYTF TGTGCCAGCAGCCACTCAGGGGGGGGGGACTATGGCTACACCTTC
TRBJ2-5 . TRBD1 TRBV7-2 CASSLVTGAFGEQYF TGTGCCAGCAGCTTAGTAACAGGGGCCTTCGGGGAGCAGTACTTC
TRBJ2-1 . . TRBV5-1 CASSLAGAVTINEQFF TGCGCCAGCAGCTTGGCCGGAGCGGTAACAATCAATGAGCAGTTCTTC
TRBJ2-7 few . TRBV6-6 CASSYSRDMYEQYF TGTGCCAGCAGTTACTCCAGGGACATGTACGAGCAGTACTTC
TRBJ2-7 many TRBD2 TRBV27 CASSPTSGAEQYF TGTGCCAGCAGCCCTACTAGCGGGGCCGAGCAGTACTTC
TRBJ2-3 few TRBD1 TRBV6-6 CASSYYRGSTDTQYF TGTGCCAGCAGTTACTACAGGGGTAGCACAGATACGCAGTATTTT
TRBJ1-2 . . TRBV11-1 CASTTSDGQSDGYTF TGTGCCAGCACCACCTCCGACGGACAGTCAGATGGCTACACCTTC
TRBJ1-2 . . TRBV11-2 CASSFQDGSLIGGGYTF TGTGCCAGCAGCTTCCAAGATGGCAGCCTGATTGGGGGAGGCTACACCTTC
TRBJ1-6 . . TRBV6-5 CASSYSNTLSYNSPLHF TGTGCCAGCAGTTACTCGAACACGCTCTCCTATAATTCACCCCTCCACTTT
TRBJ1-2 . . TRBV11-2 CASSLEGVNGYTF TGTGCCAGCAGCCTAGAGGGGGTCAATGGCTACACCTTC
TRBJ1-2 few TRBD1 TRBV27 CASSSPGQLYGYTF TGTGCCAGCAGTTCGCCGGGACAGCTCTATGGCTACACCTTC
TRBJ1-6 . . TRBV12-3/TRBV12-4 CASSLKQYNSPLHF TGTGCCAGCAGCTTAAAGCAGTATAATTCACCCCTCCACTTT
TRBJ2-5 . TRBD2 TRBV3-1 CASSHNLAGGQETQYF TGTGCCAGCAGCCACAACCTAGCGGGGGGGCAAGAGACCCAGTACTTC
TRBJ1-2 . . TRBV28 CASTSGRVYGYTF TGTGCCAGCACCTCGGGGCGGGTCTATGGCTACACCTTC
TRBJ1-4 . . TRBV6-5 CASSYGTGDEKLFF TGTGCCAGCAGTTACGGTACAGGAGATGAAAAACTGTTTTTT
TRBJ2-1 . TRBD2 TRBV5-6 CASSLRTSGGTSGEQFF TGTGCCAGCAGCTTGAGGACTAGCGGGGGGACCTCCGGGGAGCAGTTCTTC
TRBJ1-4 . TRBD1 TRBV3-1 CASSHTGTGHEKLFF TGTGCCAGCAGCCACACCGGGACAGGGCATGAAAAACTGTTTTTT
TRBJ2-7 few . TRBV15 CATSSEGGKLYEQYF TGTGCCACCAGCAGTGAAGGTGGTAAACTCTACGAGCAGTACTTC
TRBJ1-5 . . TRBV4-3 CASSQELRGQPQHF TGCGCCAGCAGCCAAGAATTGAGGGGTCAGCCCCAGCATTTT
TRBJ1-5 . . TRBV19 CASSILLYQPQHF TGTGCCAGTAGTATTCTCCTGTATCAGCCCCAGCATTTT
TRBJ1-2 . TRBD1 TRBV14 CASSQETGGWNGYTF TGTGCCAGCAGCCAAGAAACAGGGGGCTGGAATGGCTACACCTTC
TRBJ2-1 . . TRBV9 CASSVEPDSRGRNQFF TGTGCCAGCAGCGTAGAGCCGGACTCGAGAGGACGAAACCAGTTCTTC
TRBJ2-5 . TRBD2 TRBV11-2 CASSLRLAGGQETQYF TGTGCCAGCAGCCTTCGACTAGCGGGGGGGCAAGAGACCCAGTACTTC
TRBJ1-1 . . TRBV30 CAWSPAGTEAFF TGTGCCTGGAGTCCGGCCGGCACTGAAGCTTTCTTT
TRBJ2-1 few TRBD2 TRBV6-2/TRBV6-3 CASRASLAGGPSVEQFF TGTGCCAGCCGTGCTTCCTTAGCGGGGGGGCCGTCTGTTGAGCAGTTCTTC
TRBJ1-1 few . TRBV28 CASSLTPRGDTEAFF TGTGCCAGCAGTCTAACACCGCGAGGCGACACTGAAGCTTTCTTT
TRBJ2-1 . . TRBV12-3/TRBV12-4 CVSRGGEAYNEQFF TGTGTCAGCAGGGGCGGGGAGGCCTACAATGAGCAGTTCTTC